These 12 T cell receptor beta chains came from one sample sequenced in a study of Tregs in tolerant kidney transplant recipients. Sequencing used immunoSEQ multiplex PCR; TCRdb keeps in-frame clones, though not all of them. The table for this sample gives about 48,000 clones. The specimen was CD4+ T cells from blood, collected before the transplant. The origin of the receptors is a human donor who received a combined kidney and bone marrow transplant.

In the case of this clone: The read finishes 3 residues shy of the CDR3 end, and the germline J gene is used to complete it. The V gene is TRBV2, the J gene TRBJ1-5; 7 bases line up with TRBD1. This CDR3 has 14 amino acids. J was trimmed by 5 bases and V by 6 bases; bases with no gene match: 7. CDR1 is SNHLY and CDR2 is FYNNEI in the germline V gene. Here the CDR3 reads CASSSRDSHQPQHF. The DNA read from the CDR3 is TGTGCCAGCAGCTCCCGGGACAGTCATCAGCCC.

In regard to this clone: The DNA ends 3 residues before the CDR3 does, and the rest of the CDR3 is filled in from the germline J gene. This chain joins TRBV7-2 and TRBJ2-7; D gene uncertain. V was shortened by 5 bases and J by 3 bases, with 11 bases between the two germline ends. This CDR3 region has 13 residues. The germline CDR1 and CDR2 sequences are SGHTA and FQGNSA. The CDR3 loop reads CASSVGHSYEQYF. The CDR3 bases that were read are TGTGCCAGCAGCGTAGGTCACAGCTACGAG.

Note on this clone: The read finishes 3 residues shy of the CDR3 end, and the germline J gene is used to complete it. The chain employs TRBV2 and TRBJ1-2; D might be TRBD1 (6 bases). Trimming took off 7 bases at V and 4 bases at J, with 16 bases between the two ends. The CDR3 is 14 amino acids. CDR1 is SNHLY, CDR2 FYNNEI, per germline. The CDR3 DNA, read in part, is TGTGCCAGCATGGATTGGACAGCTAGCTATGGC. Translated, it gives CASMDWTASYG. The whole CDR3 reads CASMDWTASYGYTF.

As concerns this clone: The CDR3 end is not reached by the read, which stops 3 residues before it; the germline J gene fills it in. The chain joins TRBV20-1 to TRBJ2-7; 12 bases are a match to TRBD2. The ends lost 5 bases at V and 5 bases at J; junction bases unmatched: 10. CDR1 is DFQATT, CDR2 SNEGSKA, per germline (reference sequence). The CDR3 loop spans 15 amino acids. CDR3 bases read: TGCAGTGCTTTTTCGACTAGCGGGAGTTCAGACGAG. It is translated as CSAFSTSGSSDE. The whole CDR3 reads CSAFSTSGSSDEQYF.

As concerns this clone: The DNA ends 3 residues before the CDR3 does, and the rest of the CDR3 is filled in from the germline J gene. The V call is TRBV6-2 or TRBV6-3, the J call TRBJ1-3; D is unresolved. Trimming took off 2 bases at V and 0 bases at J, with 2 bases between the two ends. The CDR3 is 13 amino acids. CDR1 MNHEY and CDR2 SVGEGT come from the germline V gene. CDR3 protein: CASSYLSGNTIYF. The CDR3 bases that were read are TGTGCCAGCAGTTACCTCTCTGGAAACACC.

Note on this clone: The missing CDR3 end, 3 residues past where the read stops, is filled in from the germline J gene. The same CDR3 arises from other DNA sequences in this sample as well. V and J are TRBV7-2 and TRBJ2-5, with D unresolved. V was trimmed by 1 base and J by 4 bases, leaving 4 bases between them. The length of the CDR3 is 12 residues. Germline-derived CDR1 and CDR2 are SGHTA and FQGNSA. The CDR3 bases that were read are TGTGCCAGCAGCTTAGGTCGAGAGACC. Translated, it gives CASSLGRET. The full CDR3 is CASSLGRETQYF.

Notes on this clone: From the germline J gene comes the end of the CDR3, since the read stops 3 residues before it. The chain is built from TRBV7-2 and TRBJ1-1; D is uncertain. The CDR3 spans 15 residues. Germline V lookup: CDR1 SGHTA, CDR2 FQGNSA. V was trimmed by 1 base and J by 4 bases, leaving 13 bases between them. CDR3 residues: CASSLVNVRGTEAFF. CDR3 DNA (partial): TGTGCCAGCAGCTTAGTTAACGTGAGAGGCACTGAA.

With respect to this clone: The read terminates 3 residues ahead of where the CDR3 ends, so the germline J gene completes it. This chain connects TRBV29-1 to TRBJ2-7; D unresolved. Trimming pared 0 bases from V and 4 bases from J, leaving 7 bases between. CDR1 is SQVTM and CDR2 is ANQGSEA in the germline V gene. The CDR3 covers 12 residues. CDR3 residues: CSVEDPQYEQYF. The part of the CDR3 DNA that was read is TGCAGCGTTGAAGATCCCCAGTACGAG.

Concerning this clone: The CDR3 end is not reached by the read, which stops 3 residues before it; the germline J gene fills it in. V usage is TRBV10-3 and J usage is TRBJ1-5; a possible D gene is TRBD1 (6 bases). The V gene's germline CDR1 is ENHRY and CDR2 SYGVKD. The CDR3 covers 15 residues. Trimming cost V 7 bases and J 1 base, with 14 bases left between them. This chain's CDR3 is CAIKDGGQSNQPQHF. Partial CDR3 DNA: TGTGCCATCAAGGACGGGGGGCAGAGCAATCAGCCC.

About this clone: The observed sequence ends 3 residues before the CDR3 terminus, with the missing tail filled in from the germline J gene. V is TRBV5-5 and J is TRBJ1-2; the match to TRBD1 covers 7 bases. With 0 bases clipped from V and 3 bases from J, the junction kept 2 bases outside the gene matches. This CDR3 is built from 14 residues. Per the germline V gene, CDR1 is SGHKS and CDR2 is YYEKEE (reference sequence). CDR3: CASSLAQGDYGYTF. The DNA read from the CDR3 is TGTGCCAGCAGCTTGGCGCAGGGGGACTATGGC.

Comments on this clone: The CDR3 end falls 3 residues outside the read, so it is completed with the germline J gene. The chain carries TRBV5-4 and TRBJ1-5, with 7 bases matching TRBD1. The CDR3 has 14 residues. Trimming removed 4 bases from V and 4 bases from J; junction bases left unmatched: 5. Per germline, CDR1 SGHNT and CDR2 YYREEE (reference sequence). This CDR3 reads CASSTGVTNQPQHF. The covered CDR3 bases are TGTGCCAGCAGCACAGGGGTGACGAATCAGCCC.

Comment on this clone: Read data end 3 residues before the CDR3 end; the end is taken from the germline J gene. V is TRBV18 and J is TRBJ1-1; 7 nucleotides align to TRBD1. The V segment lost 2 bases and the J segment 3 bases; nucleotides outside the gene matches: 3. Germline values: CDR1 KGHSH, CDR2 LQKENI. The CDR3 length is 14 residues. Partial CDR3 DNA: TGTGCCAGCTCACCATTCCAGGGGGACACTGAA. This sequence encodes CASSPFQGDTE. The CDR3 in full is CASSPFQGDTEAFF.